This T cell receptor beta chain was sequenced during a study of blood T cells in healthy people across ages. The overall study: Template switching picked up about one barcoded beta molecule for each two T cells. Study-wide results and limits: Diversity estimated from one million T cells was considered an underestimate.

This CDR3 is built from 13 residues. Looked up from germline, CDR1 is MNHEY and CDR2 is SMNVEV (reference sequence). The ends were cut back, 5 bases at V and 4 bases at J, with 11 bases in the middle. Together with a sample-barcoded 5' primer, a J-beta primer mix was included in a second PCR lasting about 6 to 11 cycles. TCRdb processed the 5' RACE reads anew with MiXCR; each CDR3 protein has one entry. The profile shows 850,000 to 1,300,000 distinct CDR3 sequences, roughly 45% of them singletons. Note on this clonotype: The antigen remains undetermined.

Specimen: blood. This sequence was found in a woman aged 60 to 75 in good health. This chain links TRBV27 with TRBJ1-1, with D hard to call. The CDR3 region has the DNA TGTGCCAGCAGTCCTATGGGGTCCACTGAAGCTTTCTTT. This encodes CASSPMGSTEAFF.